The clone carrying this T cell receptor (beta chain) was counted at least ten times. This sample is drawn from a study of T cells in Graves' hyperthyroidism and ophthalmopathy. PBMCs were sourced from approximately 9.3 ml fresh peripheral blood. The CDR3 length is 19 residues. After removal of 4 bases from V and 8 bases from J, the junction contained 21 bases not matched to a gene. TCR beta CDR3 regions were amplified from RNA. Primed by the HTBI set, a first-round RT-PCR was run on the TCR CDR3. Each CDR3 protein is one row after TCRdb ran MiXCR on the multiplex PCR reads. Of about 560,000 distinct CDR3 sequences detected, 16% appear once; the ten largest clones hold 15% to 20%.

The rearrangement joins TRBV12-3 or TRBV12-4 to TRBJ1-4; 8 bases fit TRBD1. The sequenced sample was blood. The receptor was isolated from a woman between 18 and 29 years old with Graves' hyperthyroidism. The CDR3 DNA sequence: TGTGCCAGCAGTTCGAAACACGGGACAGGATTCGCCTATGGGGAAAAACTGTTTTTT. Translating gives CASSSKHGTGFAYGEKLFF.